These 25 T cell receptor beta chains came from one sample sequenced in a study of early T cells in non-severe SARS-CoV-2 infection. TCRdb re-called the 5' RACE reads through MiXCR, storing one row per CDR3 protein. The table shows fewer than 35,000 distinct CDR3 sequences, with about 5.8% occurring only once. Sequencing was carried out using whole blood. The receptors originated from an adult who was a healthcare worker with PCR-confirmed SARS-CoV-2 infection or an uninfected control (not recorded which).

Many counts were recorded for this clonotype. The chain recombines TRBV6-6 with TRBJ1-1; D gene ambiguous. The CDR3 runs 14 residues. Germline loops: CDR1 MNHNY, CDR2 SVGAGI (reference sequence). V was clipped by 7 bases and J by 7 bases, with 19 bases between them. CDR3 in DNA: TGTGCCAGCACTCCCGGGGTCATCAGGAGTGAAGCTTTCTTT. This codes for CASTPGVIRSEAFF.

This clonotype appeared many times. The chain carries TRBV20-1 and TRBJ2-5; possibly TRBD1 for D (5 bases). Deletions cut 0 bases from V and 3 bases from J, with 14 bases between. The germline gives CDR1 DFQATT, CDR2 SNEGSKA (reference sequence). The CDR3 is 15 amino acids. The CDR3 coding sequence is TGCAGTGCTAGAGATTCAGGAAAGACAGAAGAGACCCAGTACTTC. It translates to CSARDSGKTEETQYF.

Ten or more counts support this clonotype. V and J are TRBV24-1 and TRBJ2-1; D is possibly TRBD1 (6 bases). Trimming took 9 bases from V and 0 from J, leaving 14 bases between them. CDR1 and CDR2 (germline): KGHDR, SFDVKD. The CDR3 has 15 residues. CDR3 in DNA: TGTGCCACCTCCGGGACAAGGAGCTCCTACAATGAGCAGTTCTTC. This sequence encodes CATSGTRSSYNEQFF.

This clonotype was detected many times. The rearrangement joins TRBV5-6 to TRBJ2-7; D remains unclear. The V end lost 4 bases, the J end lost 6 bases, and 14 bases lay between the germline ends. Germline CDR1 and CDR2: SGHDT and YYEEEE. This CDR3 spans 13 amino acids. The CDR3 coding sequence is TGTGCCAGCAGCCCTACATCTCGGGCCGAGCAGTACTTC. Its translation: CASSPTSRAEQYF.

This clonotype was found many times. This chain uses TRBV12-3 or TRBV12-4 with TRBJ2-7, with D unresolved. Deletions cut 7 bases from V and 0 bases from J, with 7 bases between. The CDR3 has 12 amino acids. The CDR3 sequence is CASMGRSYEQYF. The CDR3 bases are TGTGCCAGCATGGGTCGCTCCTACGAGCAGTACTTC.

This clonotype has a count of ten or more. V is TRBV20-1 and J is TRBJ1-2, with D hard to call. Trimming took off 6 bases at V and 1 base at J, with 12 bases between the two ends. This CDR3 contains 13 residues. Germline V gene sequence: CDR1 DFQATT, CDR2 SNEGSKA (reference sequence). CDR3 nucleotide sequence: TGCAGTGCGCCGCACAGCAGTAACTATGGCTACACCTTC. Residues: CSAPHSSNYGYTF.

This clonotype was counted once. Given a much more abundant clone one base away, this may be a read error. The CDR3 reads CACGAQGHYGYAF. CDR3 in DNA: TGTGCCTGTGGAGCACAGGGCCACTATGGCTACGCCTTC. V usage is TRBV30 and J usage is TRBJ1-2, with a weak D call TRBD1 (6 bases). The CDR3 is made up of 13 amino acids. The germline V gene has CDR1 GTSNPN and CDR2 SVGIG (reference sequence).

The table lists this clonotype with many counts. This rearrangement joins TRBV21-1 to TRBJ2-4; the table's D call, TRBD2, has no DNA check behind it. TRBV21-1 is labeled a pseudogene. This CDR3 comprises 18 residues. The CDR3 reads CASSKVPDSPLAKNIQYF. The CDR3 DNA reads TGTGCCAGCAGCAAAGTTCCCGACAGTCCTCTAGCCAAAAACATTCAGTACTTC.

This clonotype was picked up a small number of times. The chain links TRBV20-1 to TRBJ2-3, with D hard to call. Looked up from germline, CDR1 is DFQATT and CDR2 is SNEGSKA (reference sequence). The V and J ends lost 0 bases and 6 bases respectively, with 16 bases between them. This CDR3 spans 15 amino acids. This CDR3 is CSARDPTDSRDTQYF. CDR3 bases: TGCAGTGCTAGAGATCCCACGGATAGCAGGGATACGCAGTATTTT.

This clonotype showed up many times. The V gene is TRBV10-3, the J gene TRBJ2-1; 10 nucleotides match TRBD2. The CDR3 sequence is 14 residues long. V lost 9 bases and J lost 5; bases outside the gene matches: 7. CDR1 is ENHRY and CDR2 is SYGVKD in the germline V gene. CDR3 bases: TGTGCCATTACTAGCGGGAATCTGGACAATGAGCAGTTCTTC. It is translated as CAITSGNLDNEQFF.

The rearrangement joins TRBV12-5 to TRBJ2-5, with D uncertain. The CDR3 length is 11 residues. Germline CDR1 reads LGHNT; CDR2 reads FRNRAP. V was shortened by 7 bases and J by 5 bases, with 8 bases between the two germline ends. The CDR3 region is CASVSSETQYF. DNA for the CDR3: TGTGCTAGTGTCTCGAGTGAGACCCAGTACTTC.

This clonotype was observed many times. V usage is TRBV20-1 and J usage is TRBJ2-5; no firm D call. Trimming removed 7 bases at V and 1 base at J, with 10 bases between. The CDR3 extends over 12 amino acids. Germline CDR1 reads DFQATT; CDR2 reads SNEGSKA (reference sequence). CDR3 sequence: CSVRSTQETQYF. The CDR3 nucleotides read TGCAGTGTCAGATCGACCCAAGAGACCCAGTACTTC.

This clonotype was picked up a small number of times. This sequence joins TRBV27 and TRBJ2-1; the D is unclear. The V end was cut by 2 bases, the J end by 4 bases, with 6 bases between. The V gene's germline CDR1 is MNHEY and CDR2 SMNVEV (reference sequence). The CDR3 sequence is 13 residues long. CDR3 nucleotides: TGTGCCAGCAGTTTACGGCCTTACAATGAGCAGTTCTTC. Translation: CASSLRPYNEQFF.

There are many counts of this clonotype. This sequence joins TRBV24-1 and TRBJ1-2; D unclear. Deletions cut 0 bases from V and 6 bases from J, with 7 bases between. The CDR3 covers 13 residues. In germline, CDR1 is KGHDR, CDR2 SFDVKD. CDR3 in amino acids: CATSDLFGDGYTF. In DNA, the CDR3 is TGTGCCACCAGTGATTTGTTCGGGGATGGCTACACCTTC.

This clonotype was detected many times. Here the CDR3 DNA reads TGCAGTGCTAGTTCAGCATTTAACACTGAAGCTTTCTTT. Translation gives CSASSAFNTEAFF. The chain uses TRBV20-1 and TRBJ1-1; D ambiguous. Germline V gene data show CDR1 as DFQATT and CDR2 as SNEGSKA (reference sequence). The CDR3 runs to 13 residues. Trimming left V 3 bases short and J 2 bases short, with 10 bases between.

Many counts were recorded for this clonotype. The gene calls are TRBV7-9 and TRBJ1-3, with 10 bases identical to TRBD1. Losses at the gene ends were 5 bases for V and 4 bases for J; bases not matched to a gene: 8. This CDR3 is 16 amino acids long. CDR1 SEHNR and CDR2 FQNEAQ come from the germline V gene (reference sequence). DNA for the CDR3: TGTGCCAGCAGCCGGGGACAGGGGATGGACGGAAACACCATATATTTT. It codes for CASSRGQGMDGNTIYF.

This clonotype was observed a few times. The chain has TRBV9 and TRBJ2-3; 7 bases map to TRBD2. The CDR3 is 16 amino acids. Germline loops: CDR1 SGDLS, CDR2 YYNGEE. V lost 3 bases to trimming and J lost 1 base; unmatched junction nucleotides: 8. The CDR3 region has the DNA TGTGCCAGCAGCGATACCCTAGCGGCCGGCACAGATACGCAGTATTTT. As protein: CASSDTLAAGTDTQYF.

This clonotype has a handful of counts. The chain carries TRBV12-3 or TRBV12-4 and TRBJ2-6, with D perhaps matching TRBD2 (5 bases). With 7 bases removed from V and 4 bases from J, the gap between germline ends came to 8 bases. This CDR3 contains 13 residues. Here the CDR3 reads CASTRGGANVLTF. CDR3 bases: TGTGCCAGCACCCGGGGAGGGGCCAACGTCCTGACTTTC.

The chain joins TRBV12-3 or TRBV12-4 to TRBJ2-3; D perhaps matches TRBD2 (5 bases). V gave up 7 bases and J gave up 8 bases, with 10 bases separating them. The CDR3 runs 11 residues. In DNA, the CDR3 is TGTGCCAGCACCAGCGCGGGTACGCAGTATTTT. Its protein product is CASTSAGTQYF.

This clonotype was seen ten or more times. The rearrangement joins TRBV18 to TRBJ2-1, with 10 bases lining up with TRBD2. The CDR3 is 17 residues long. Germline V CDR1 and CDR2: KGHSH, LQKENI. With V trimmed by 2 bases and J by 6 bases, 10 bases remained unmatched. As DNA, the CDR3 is TGTGCCAGCTCACCATTGCCCGGACTAGCGGAAAGCAATGAGCAGTTCTTC. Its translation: CASSPLPGLAESNEQFF. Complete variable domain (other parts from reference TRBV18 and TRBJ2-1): NAGVMQNPRHLVRRRGQEARLRCSPMKGHSHVYWYRQLPEEGLKFMVYLQKENIIDESGMPKERFSAEFPKEGPSILRIQQVVRGDSAAYFCASSPLPGLAESNEQFFGPGTRLTVL.

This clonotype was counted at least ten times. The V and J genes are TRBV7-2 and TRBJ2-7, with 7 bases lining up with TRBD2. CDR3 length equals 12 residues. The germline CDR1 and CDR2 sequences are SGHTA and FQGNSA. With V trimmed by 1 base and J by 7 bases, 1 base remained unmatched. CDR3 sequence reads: CASSLERGEQYF. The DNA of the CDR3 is TGTGCCAGCAGCTTAGAGCGGGGAGAGCAGTACTTC. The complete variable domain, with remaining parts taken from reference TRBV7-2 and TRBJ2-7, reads GAGVSQSPSNKVTEKGKDVELRCDPISGHTALYWYRQSLGQGLEFLIYFQGNSAPDKSGLPSDRFSAERTGGSVSTLTIQRTQQEDSAVYLCASSLERGEQYFGPGTRLTVT.

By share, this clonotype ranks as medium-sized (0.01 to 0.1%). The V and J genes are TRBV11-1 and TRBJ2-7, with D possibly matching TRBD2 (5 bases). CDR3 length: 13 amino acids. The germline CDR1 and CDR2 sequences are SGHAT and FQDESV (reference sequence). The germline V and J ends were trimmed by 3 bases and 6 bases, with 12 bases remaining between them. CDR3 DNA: TGTGCCAGCAGCTTTTCCGGGAAGAGCGAGCAGTACTTC. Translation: CASSFSGKSEQYF.

CDR3 bases: TGTGCCAGCAGCCCCACCCGCGGGGGTACCTACAATGAGCAGTTCTTC. Translation: CASSPTRGGTYNEQFF. The rearrangement joins TRBV7-9 to TRBJ2-1, with 7 bases fitting TRBD2. V shed 5 bases and J 2 bases; nucleotides not matched to a gene: 9. This CDR3 contains 16 residues. CDR1 SEHNR and CDR2 FQNEAQ come from the germline V gene (reference sequence).

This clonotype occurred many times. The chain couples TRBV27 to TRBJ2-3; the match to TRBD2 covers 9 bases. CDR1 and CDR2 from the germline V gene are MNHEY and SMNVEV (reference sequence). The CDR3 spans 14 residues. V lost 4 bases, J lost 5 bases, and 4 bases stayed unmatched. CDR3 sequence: CASSWRGGLDTQYF. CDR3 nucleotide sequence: TGTGCCAGCAGTTGGCGGGGGGGCTTAGATACGCAGTATTTT.

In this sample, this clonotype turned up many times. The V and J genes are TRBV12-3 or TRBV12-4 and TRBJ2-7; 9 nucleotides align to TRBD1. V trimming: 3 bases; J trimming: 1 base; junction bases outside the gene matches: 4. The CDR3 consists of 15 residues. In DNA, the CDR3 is TGTGCCAGCAGTTTTCGACAGGGGGGATCCTACGAGCAGTACTTC. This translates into CASSFRQGGSYEQYF.